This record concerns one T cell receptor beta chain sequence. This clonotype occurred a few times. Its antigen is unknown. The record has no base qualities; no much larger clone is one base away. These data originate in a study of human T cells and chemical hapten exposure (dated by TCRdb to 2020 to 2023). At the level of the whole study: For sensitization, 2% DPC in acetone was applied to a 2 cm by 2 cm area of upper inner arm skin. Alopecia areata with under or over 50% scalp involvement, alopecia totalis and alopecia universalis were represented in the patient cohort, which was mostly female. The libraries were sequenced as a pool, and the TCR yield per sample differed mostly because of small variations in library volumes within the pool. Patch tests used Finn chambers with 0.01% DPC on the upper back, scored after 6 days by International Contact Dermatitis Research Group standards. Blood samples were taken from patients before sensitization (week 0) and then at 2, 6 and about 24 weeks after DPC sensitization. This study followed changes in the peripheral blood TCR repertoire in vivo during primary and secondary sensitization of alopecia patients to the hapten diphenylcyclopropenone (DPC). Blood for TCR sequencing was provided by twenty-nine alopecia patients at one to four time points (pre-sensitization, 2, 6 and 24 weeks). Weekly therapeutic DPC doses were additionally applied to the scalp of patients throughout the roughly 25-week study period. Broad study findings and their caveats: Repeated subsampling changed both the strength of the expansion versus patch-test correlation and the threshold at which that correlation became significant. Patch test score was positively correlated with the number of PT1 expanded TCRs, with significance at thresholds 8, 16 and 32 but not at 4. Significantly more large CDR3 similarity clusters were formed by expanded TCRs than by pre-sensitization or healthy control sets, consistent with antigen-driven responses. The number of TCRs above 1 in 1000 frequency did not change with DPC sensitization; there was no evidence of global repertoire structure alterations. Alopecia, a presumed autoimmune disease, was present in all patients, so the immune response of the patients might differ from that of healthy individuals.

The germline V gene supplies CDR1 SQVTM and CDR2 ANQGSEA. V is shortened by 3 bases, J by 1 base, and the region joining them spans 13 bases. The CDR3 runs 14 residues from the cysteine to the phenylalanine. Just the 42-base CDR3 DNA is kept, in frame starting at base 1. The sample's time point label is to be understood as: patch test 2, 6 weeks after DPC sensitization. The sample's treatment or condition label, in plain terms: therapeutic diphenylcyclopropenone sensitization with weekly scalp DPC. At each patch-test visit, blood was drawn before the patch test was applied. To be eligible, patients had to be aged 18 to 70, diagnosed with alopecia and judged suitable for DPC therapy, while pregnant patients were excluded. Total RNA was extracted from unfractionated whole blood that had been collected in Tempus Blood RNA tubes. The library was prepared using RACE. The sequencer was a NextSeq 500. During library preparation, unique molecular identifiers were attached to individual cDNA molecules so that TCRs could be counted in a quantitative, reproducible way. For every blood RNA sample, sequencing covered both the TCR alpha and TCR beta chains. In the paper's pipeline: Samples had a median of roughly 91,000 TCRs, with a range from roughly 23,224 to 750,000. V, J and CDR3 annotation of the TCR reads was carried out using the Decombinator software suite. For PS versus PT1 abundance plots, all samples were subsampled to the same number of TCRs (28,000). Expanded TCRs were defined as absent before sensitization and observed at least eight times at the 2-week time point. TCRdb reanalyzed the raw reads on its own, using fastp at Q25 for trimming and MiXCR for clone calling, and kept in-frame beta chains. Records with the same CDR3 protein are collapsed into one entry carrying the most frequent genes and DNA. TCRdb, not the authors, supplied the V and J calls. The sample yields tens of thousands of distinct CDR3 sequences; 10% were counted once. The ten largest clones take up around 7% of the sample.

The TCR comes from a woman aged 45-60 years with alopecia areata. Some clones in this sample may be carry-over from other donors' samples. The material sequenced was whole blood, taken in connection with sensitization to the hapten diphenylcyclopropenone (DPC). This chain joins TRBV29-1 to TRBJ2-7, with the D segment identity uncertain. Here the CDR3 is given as CSVDGPVGSYEQYF. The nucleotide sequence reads TGCAGCGTTGACGGTCCGGTAGGATCCTACGAGCAGTACTTC.